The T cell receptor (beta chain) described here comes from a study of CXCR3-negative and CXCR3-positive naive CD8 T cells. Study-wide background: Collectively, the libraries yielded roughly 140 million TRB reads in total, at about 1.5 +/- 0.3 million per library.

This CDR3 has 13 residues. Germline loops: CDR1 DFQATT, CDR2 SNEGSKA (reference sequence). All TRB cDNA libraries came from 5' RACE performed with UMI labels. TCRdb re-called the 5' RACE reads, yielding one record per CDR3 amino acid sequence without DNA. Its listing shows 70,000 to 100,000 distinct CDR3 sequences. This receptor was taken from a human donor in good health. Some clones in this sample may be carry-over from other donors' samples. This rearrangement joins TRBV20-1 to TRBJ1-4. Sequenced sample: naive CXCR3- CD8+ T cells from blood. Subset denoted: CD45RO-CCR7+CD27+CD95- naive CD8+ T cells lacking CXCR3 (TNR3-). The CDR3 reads CSAPAWGGEKLFF.